This T cell receptor (beta chain) was profiled in a study of spatial heterogeneity in lung cancer. MiXCR was run by TCRdb on the 5' RACE reads, yielding one entry per CDR3 protein. The table shows 95,000 to 120,000 distinct CDR3 sequences, with about 10% occurring only once. Time point of the sample: blood at routine non-recurrence follow-up after resection. Researchers sequenced whole RNA taken from tumor, nontumor lung or frozen PBMC without sorting. This specimen was PBMCs, taken at follow-up. The receptor comes from a female donor with early-stage non-small cell lung cancer.

CDR3 sequence: CASSRPTGAHQPQHF. In DNA form, the CDR3 reads TGTGCCAGCAGCCGGCCGACAGGAGCACATCAGCCCCAGCATTTT. This chain joins TRBV28 and TRBJ1-5; tentative D call: TRBD1 (6 bases). The CDR3 is made up of 15 amino acids. Germline CDR1 reads MDHEN; CDR2 reads SYDVKM. The V gene lost 6 bases and the J gene lost 5 bases, with 17 bases spanning the gap. Combining the CDR3 with reference TRBV28 and TRBJ1-5 gives the whole variable domain DVKVTQSSRYLVKRTGEKVFLECVQDMDHENMFWYRQDPGLGLRLIYFSYDVKMKEKGDIPEGYSVSREKKERFSLILESASTNQTSMYLCASSRPTGAHQPQHFGDGTRLSIL.